This TCR beta chain was recorded in a study of OX40 agonist ivuxolimab in advanced cancers. Points from the study as a whole: Clonal expansion by week 6 occurred in CD4+ and CD8+ blood T cells (at 0.1 to 3.0 mg/kg). The authors did not determine the antigen specificity of the expanded peripheral T cells.

Regarding this clone: Its antigen remains unknown.

Clones were sequenced by immunoSEQ multiplex PCR, and TCRdb holds only the in-frame ones, with some missing. The profile shows about 96,000 clones, approximately 80% of them singletons. The V end was cut by 0 bases, the J end by 8 bases, with 8 bases between. Germline CDR1 reads SGDLS; CDR2 reads YYNGEE. The CDR3 consists of 13 residues. Samples of blood were obtained at baseline, on cycle 4 day 1, and on cycle 7 day 1. Sequenced material: CD4+ or CD8+ T cells sorted from blood, taken in a trial of the OX40 agonist ivuxolimab. The chain has TRBV9 and TRBJ1-4; the D is unclear. This TCR was recovered from an adult with an advanced solid tumor such as melanoma, head and neck, liver or kidney cancer. CDR3 sequence (DNA): TGTGCCAGCAGCGTAGGGAGGGCCGAAAAACTGTTTTTT. This codes for CASSVGRAEKLFF. Full variable domain (rest looked up from reference TRBV9 and TRBJ1-4): DSGVTQTPKHLITATGQRVTLRCSPRSGDLSVYWYQQSLDQGLQFLIQYYNGEERAKGNILERFSAQQFPDLHSELNLSSLELGDSALYFCASSVGRAEKLFFGSGTQLSVL.